This TCR beta chain was sequenced in a study of shared clonotypes between healthy human individuals. Each subset's genomic DNA was shared equally among a number of immunoSEQ plates. Only in-frame clones appear in the TCRdb table, and some are missing; sequencing was by immunoSEQ multiplex PCR. Among millions of clones listed, 85% to 95% were seen once. The study, taken as a whole, reports: Naive CD4 clonotype sharing across a few donors was about 5%. Naive subsets usually exceeded memory subsets in estimated richness.

The healthy adult donors were HIV-negative and reported no recent acute infections or vaccinations. In the case of this clone: Its antigen is not known.

The sequencing input was naive CD4+ T cells from PBMCs. The subset is: CD45RA+ positively selected. This clonotype was sampled from a man between 18 and 35 years old in good health. Some clones in this sample may be carry-over from other donors' samples.

Here the CDR3 reads CASRTSGTGGSGEQYF. The DNA for the CDR3 is TGTGCCAGCAGAACGTCCGGGACAGGGGGCTCGGGGGAGCAGTACTTC. The chain combines TRBV7-9 with TRBJ2-7, with 12 bases identical to TRBD1. The germline CDR1 and CDR2 sequences are SEHNR and FQNEAQ (reference sequence). Trimming removed 6 bases from V and 7 bases from J; junction bases left unmatched: 13. CDR3 size: 16 residues.